These T cell receptor beta chains were read from a single sample in a study of blood T cells in healthy people across ages. TCRdb independently ran MiXCR on the 5' RACE reads; one entry per CDR3 protein. This table holds roughly 800,000 distinct CDR3 sequences, roughly 25% found once. The sample was also reused in another study, on T cells of mothers and their children.

Source material: blood. The receptors were gathered from a boy between 10 and 17 years old in good health. Both conserved end residues are part of each CDR3. The D gene is left open where the match is weak. Clone size is given for some rows only: seen once, a few or many times, or a class if the clone is expanded.

d_gene: TRBD1; v_gene: TRBV12-3/TRBV12-4; abundance: NA; j_gene: TRBJ1-4; CDR3nt: TGTGCCAGCACTGCCCAGGGGGCATGGAATGAAAAACTGTTTTTT; CDR3aa: CASTAQGAWNEKLFF
d_gene: TRBD1; v_gene: TRBV6-5; abundance: NA; j_gene: TRBJ2-7; CDR3nt: TGTGCCAGCAGTACTACAGGGGTCGGTTACGAGCAGTACTTC; CDR3aa: CASSTTGVGYEQYF
d_gene: NA; v_gene: TRBV20-1; abundance: few; j_gene: TRBJ2-5; CDR3nt: TGCAGTGCGCCAACCCAGGGTTTGGAGGAGACCCAGTACTTC; CDR3aa: CSAPTQGLEETQYF
d_gene: TRBD2; v_gene: TRBV28; abundance: NA; j_gene: TRBJ2-7; CDR3nt: TGTGCCAGTGGGACTAGTCTCTCCGAGCAGTACTTC; CDR3aa: CASGTSLSEQYF
d_gene: NA; v_gene: TRBV5-1; abundance: few; j_gene: TRBJ2-1; CDR3nt: TGCGCCAGCAGCCCACCTACCCCGGATGAGCAGTTCTTC; CDR3aa: CASSPPTPDEQFF
d_gene: NA; v_gene: TRBV3-1; abundance: few; j_gene: TRBJ2-7; CDR3nt: TGTGCCAGCACTTATAGGGGGAAGAACGAGCAGTACTTC; CDR3aa: CASTYRGKNEQYF
d_gene: NA; v_gene: TRBV7-2; abundance: NA; j_gene: TRBJ2-7; CDR3nt: TGTGCCAGCAGCGTGGCTTGGACAGAGTCCTACGAGCAGTACTTC; CDR3aa: CASSVAWTESYEQYF
d_gene: TRBD1; v_gene: TRBV6-6; abundance: NA; j_gene: TRBJ1-4; CDR3nt: TGTGCCAGCAGTTACGGGACAGGACGGGAAAAACTGTTTTTT; CDR3aa: CASSYGTGREKLFF
d_gene: TRBD1; v_gene: TRBV28; abundance: NA; j_gene: TRBJ2-1; CDR3nt: TGTGCCAGCAGTTTCCGGGACAGGGAGAACAATGAGCAGTTCTTC; CDR3aa: CASSFRDRENNEQFF
d_gene: TRBD2; v_gene: TRBV9; abundance: few; j_gene: TRBJ2-6; CDR3nt: TGTGCCAGCAGCGCTGGGGGACTAAGCATTAGCTCTGGGGCCAACGTCCTGACTTTC; CDR3aa: CASSAGGLSISSGANVLTF
d_gene: TRBD1; v_gene: TRBV20-1; abundance: once; j_gene: TRBJ2-3; CDR3nt: TGCAGTGCTAGAGATCTGGACAGGGCTATTTCACCCACAGATACGCAGTATTTT; CDR3aa: CSARDLDRAISPTDTQYF
d_gene: NA; v_gene: TRBV30; abundance: NA; j_gene: TRBJ2-7; CDR3nt: TGTGCCTGGGTAGCGGCACGCGAGCAGTACTTC; CDR3aa: CAWVAAREQYF
d_gene: TRBD2; v_gene: TRBV9; abundance: once; j_gene: TRBJ2-2; CDR3nt: TGTGCCAGCAGCGTAGAAAGCGGGGGATGGACCGGGGAGCTGTTTTTT; CDR3aa: CASSVESGGWTGELFF
d_gene: NA; v_gene: TRBV12-3/TRBV12-4; abundance: few; j_gene: TRBJ1-2; CDR3nt: TGTGCCAGCAGTCTAGGCCAGGGGCAAGGTGGCTACACCTTC; CDR3aa: CASSLGQGQGGYTF
d_gene: TRBD2; v_gene: TRBV6-4; abundance: NA; j_gene: TRBJ2-1; CDR3nt: TGTGCCAGCAGTGACTTCAGACTAGCGGGGGTTGGTGAGCAGTTCTTC; CDR3aa: CASSDFRLAGVGEQFF
d_gene: NA; v_gene: TRBV20-1; abundance: NA; j_gene: TRBJ2-5; CDR3nt: TGCAGTGCTAGAACCTCTGTGAAGGTGGGAGAGACCCAGTACTTC; CDR3aa: CSARTSVKVGETQYF
d_gene: NA; v_gene: TRBV28; abundance: NA; j_gene: TRBJ2-5; CDR3nt: TGTGCCAGCAGTACTAGGAATCCCCAGTACTTC; CDR3aa: CASSTRNPQYF
d_gene: NA; v_gene: TRBV24-1; abundance: NA; j_gene: TRBJ2-3; CDR3nt: TGTGCCACCAGTGTTGGGGGAACAGATACGCAGTATTTT; CDR3aa: CATSVGGTDTQYF
d_gene: NA; v_gene: TRBV15; abundance: NA; j_gene: TRBJ2-2; CDR3nt: TGTGCCACCAGCAGAGATATTCGGGCAGGGGAGCTGTTTTTT; CDR3aa: CATSRDIRAGELFF
d_gene: NA; v_gene: TRBV10-3; abundance: NA; j_gene: TRBJ2-7; CDR3nt: TGTGCCATCAGTGAGGCGGCGGGACAGAAGGGTTACGAGCAGTACTTC; CDR3aa: CAISEAAGQKGYEQYF
d_gene: NA; v_gene: TRBV7-3; abundance: few; j_gene: TRBJ2-7; CDR3nt: TGTGCCAGCAGCTCCGGGATTTTCTCCTACGAGCAGTACTTC; CDR3aa: CASSSGIFSYEQYF
d_gene: NA; v_gene: TRBV12-3/TRBV12-4; abundance: few; j_gene: TRBJ1-3; CDR3nt: TGTGCCAGCACTCGGGACTCAAACCATGGAAACACCATATATTTT; CDR3aa: CASTRDSNHGNTIYF
d_gene: TRBD1; v_gene: TRBV6-5; abundance: NA; j_gene: TRBJ1-1; CDR3nt: TGTGCCAGCAGTGGGAGGGGGCGGAACACTGAAGCTTTCTTT; CDR3aa: CASSGRGRNTEAFF
d_gene: NA; v_gene: TRBV12-3/TRBV12-4; abundance: many; j_gene: TRBJ1-5; CDR3nt: TGTGCCAGCAGTGACGGATTTAGCAATCAGCCCCAGCATTTT; CDR3aa: CASSDGFSNQPQHF
d_gene: NA; v_gene: TRBV7-3; abundance: few; j_gene: TRBJ2-3; CDR3nt: TGTGCCAGCAGCTTACGGCCTAGAGGGAACACAGATACGCAGTATTTT; CDR3aa: CASSLRPRGNTDTQYF
d_gene: NA; v_gene: TRBV5-1; abundance: NA; j_gene: TRBJ1-2; CDR3nt: TGCGCCAGCAGTTCCTCCCAGGGGTCCTATGGCTACACCTTC; CDR3aa: CASSSSQGSYGYTF
d_gene: NA; v_gene: TRBV6-2/TRBV6-3; abundance: few; j_gene: TRBJ1-2; CDR3nt: TGTGCCAGCAGAAAGGGGTCGGCGACCGGATATGGCTACACCTTC; CDR3aa: CASRKGSATGYGYTF
d_gene: NA; v_gene: TRBV7-2; abundance: few; j_gene: TRBJ2-5; CDR3nt: TGTGCCAGCAGCTTAGGAACCGCTATAGGAGAGACCCAGTACTTC; CDR3aa: CASSLGTAIGETQYF
d_gene: NA; v_gene: TRBV12-3/TRBV12-4; abundance: NA; j_gene: TRBJ1-1; CDR3nt: TGTGCCAGCAGCTCCCAGCTGTATATAAACACTGAAGCTTTCTTT; CDR3aa: CASSSQLYINTEAFF
d_gene: NA; v_gene: TRBV4-1; abundance: NA; j_gene: TRBJ1-4; CDR3nt: TGCGCCAGCAGCCAAGATCCCACAGGGATAGCTAATGAAAAACTGTTTTTT; CDR3aa: CASSQDPTGIANEKLFF
d_gene: NA; v_gene: TRBV12-3/TRBV12-4; abundance: NA; j_gene: TRBJ2-2; CDR3nt: TGTGCCAGCAGGGCAGCACAGACCACCGGGGAGCTGTTTTTT; CDR3aa: CASRAAQTTGELFF
d_gene: NA; v_gene: TRBV28; abundance: few; j_gene: TRBJ2-6; CDR3nt: TGTGCCAGCGACACCCCCTCCGGGGCCAACGTCCTGACTTTC; CDR3aa: CASDTPSGANVLTF
d_gene: NA; v_gene: TRBV12-3/TRBV12-4; abundance: NA; j_gene: TRBJ2-1; CDR3nt: TGTGCCAGCAGCCAAACGCCCTCCTACAATGAGCAGTTCTTC; CDR3aa: CASSQTPSYNEQFF